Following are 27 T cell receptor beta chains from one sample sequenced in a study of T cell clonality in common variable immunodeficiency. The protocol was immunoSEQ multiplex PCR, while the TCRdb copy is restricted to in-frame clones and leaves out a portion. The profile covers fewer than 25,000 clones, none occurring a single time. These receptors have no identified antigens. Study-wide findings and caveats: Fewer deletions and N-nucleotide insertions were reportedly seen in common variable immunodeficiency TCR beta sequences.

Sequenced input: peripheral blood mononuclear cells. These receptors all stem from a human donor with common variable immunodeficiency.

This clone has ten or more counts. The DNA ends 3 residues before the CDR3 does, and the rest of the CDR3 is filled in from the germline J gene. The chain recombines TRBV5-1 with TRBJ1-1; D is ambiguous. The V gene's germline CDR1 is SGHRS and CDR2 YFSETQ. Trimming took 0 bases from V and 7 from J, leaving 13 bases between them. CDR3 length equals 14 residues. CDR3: CASSLAGGRLEAFF. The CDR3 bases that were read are TGCGCCAGCAGCTTGGCCGGCGGGCGCCTTGAA.

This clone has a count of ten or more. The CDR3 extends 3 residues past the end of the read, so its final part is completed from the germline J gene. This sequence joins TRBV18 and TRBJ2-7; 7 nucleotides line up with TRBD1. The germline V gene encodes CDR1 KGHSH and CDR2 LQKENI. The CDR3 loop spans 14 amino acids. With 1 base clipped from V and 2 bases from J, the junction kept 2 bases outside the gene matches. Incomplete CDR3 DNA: TGTGCCAGCTCACCACGGGACAGTCCCTACGAG. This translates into CASSPRDSPYE. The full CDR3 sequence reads CASSPRDSPYEQYF.

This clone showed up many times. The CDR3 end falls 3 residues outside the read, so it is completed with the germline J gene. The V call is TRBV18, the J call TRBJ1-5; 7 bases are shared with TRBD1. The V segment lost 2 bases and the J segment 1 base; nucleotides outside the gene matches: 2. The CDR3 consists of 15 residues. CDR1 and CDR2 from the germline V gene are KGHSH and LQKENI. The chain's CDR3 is CASSPTRGSNQPQHF. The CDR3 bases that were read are TGTGCCAGCTCACCAACCAGGGGGAGCAATCAGCCC.

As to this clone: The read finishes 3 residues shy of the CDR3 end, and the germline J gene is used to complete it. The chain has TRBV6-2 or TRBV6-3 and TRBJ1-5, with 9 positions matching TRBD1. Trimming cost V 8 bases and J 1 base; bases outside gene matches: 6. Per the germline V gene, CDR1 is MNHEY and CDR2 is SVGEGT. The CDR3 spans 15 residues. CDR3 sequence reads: CASRWTGASNQPQHF. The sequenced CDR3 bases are TGTGCCAGCCGGTGGACAGGGGCCAGCAATCAGCCC.

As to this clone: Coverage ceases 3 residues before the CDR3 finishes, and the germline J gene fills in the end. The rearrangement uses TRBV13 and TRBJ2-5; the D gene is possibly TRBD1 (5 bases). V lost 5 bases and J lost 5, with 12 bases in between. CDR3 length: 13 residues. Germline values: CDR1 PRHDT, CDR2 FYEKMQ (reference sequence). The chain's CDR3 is CASSPQGDETQYF. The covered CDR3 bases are TGTGCCAGCAGCCCCCAGGGTGACGAGACC.

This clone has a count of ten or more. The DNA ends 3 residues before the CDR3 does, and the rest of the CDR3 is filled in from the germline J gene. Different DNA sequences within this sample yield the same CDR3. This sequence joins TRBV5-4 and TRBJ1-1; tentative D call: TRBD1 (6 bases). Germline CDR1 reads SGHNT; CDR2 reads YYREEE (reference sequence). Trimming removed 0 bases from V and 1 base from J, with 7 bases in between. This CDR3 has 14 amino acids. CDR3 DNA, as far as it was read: TGTGCCAGCAGCTTGGGACAGGCGAACACTGAA. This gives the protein CASSLGQANTE. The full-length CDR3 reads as CASSLGQANTEAFF.

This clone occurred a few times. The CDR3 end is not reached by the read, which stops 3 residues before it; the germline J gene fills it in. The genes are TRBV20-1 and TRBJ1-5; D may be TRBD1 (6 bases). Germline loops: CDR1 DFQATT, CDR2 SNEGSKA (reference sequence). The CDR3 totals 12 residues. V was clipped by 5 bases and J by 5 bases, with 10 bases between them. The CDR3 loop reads CSAGTLDQPQHF. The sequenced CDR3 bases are TGCAGTGCTGGGACATTAGATCAGCCC.

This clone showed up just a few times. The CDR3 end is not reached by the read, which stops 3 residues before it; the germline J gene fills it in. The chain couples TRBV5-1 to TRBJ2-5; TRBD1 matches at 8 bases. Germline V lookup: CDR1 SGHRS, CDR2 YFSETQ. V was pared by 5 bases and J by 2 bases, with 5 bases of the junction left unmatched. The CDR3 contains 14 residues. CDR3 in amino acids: CASSTGTGQETQYF. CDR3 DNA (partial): TGCGCCAGCAGTACCGGGACAGGTCAAGAGACC.

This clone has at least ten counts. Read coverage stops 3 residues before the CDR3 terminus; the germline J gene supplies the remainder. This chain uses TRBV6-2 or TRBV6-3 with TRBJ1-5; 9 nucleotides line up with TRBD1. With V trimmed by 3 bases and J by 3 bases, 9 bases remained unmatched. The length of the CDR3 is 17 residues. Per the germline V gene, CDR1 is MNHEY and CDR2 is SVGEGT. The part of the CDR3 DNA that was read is TGTGCCAGCAGTTATCCACCGGGGACAGGGAACAATCAGCCC. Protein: CASSYPPGTGNNQP. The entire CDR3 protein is CASSYPPGTGNNQPQHF.

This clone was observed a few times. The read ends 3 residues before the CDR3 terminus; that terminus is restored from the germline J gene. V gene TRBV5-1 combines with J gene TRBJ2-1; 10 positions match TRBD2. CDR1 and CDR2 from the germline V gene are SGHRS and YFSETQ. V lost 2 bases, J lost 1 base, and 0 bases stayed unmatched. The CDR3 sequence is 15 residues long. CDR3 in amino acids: CASSLLAGSYNEQFF. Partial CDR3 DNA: TGCGCCAGCAGCTTACTAGCGGGGTCCTACAATGAG.

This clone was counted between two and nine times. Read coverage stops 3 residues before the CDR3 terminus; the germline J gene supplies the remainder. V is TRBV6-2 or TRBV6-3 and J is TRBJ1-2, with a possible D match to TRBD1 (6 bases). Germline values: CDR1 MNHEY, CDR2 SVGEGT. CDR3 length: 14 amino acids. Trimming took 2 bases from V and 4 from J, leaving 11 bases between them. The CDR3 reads CASSYMGAGYGYTF. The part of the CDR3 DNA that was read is TGTGCCAGCAGTTACATGGGGGCCGGCTATGGC.

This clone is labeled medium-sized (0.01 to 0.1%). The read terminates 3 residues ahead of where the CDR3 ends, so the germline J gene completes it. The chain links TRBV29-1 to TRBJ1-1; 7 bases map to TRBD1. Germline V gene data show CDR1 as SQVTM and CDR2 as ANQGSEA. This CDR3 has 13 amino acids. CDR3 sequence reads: CSVEGITGAGAFF. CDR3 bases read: TGCAGCGTTGAAGGGATAACAGGGGCGGGA.

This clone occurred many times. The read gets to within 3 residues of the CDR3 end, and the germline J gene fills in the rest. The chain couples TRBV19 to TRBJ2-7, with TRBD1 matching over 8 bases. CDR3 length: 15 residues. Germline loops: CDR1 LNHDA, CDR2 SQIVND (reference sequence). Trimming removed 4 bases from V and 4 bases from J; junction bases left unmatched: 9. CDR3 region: CASSRTGTGKYEQYF. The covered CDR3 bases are TGTGCCAGTAGTAGGACCGGGACAGGTAAATACGAG.

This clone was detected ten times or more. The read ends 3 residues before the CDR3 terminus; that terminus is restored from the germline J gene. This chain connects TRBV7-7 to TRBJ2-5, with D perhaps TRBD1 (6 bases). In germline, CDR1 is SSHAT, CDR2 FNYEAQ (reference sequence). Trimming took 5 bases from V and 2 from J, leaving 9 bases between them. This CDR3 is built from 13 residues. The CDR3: CASSRGFQETQYF. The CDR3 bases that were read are TGTGCCAGCAGCAGGGGGTTTCAAGAGACC.

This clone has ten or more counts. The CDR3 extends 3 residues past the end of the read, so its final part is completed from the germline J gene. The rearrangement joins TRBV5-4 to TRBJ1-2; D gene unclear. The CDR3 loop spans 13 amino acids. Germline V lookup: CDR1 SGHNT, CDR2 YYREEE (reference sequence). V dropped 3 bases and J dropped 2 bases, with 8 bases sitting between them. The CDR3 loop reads CASSSLLNYGYTF. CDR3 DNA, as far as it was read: TGTGCCAGCAGCTCCCTATTAAACTATGGC.

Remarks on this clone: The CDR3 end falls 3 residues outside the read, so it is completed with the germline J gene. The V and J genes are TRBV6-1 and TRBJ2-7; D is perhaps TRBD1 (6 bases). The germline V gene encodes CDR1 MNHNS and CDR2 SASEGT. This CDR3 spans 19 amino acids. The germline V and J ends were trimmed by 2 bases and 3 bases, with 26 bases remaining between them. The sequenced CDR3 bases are TGTGCCAGCAGTGAAACTGGAAATCCCAGGGGCGGTCTACGCTACGAG. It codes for CASSETGNPRGGLRYE. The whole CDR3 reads CASSETGNPRGGLRYEQYF.

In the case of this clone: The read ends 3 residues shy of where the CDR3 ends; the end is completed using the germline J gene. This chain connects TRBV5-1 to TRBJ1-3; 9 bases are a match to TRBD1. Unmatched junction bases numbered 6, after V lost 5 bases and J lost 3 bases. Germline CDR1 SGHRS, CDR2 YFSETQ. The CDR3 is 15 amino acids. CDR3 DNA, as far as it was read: TGCGCCAGCAGGCTGGACAGGGGAGGTGGAAACACC. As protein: CASRLDRGGGNT. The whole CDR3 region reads CASRLDRGGGNTIYF.

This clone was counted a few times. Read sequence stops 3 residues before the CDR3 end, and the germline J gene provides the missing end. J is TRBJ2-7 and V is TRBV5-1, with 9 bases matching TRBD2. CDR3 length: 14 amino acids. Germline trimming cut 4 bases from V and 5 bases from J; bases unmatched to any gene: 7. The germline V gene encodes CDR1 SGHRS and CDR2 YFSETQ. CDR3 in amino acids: CASSLSGSVDEQYF. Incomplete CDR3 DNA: TGCGCCAGCAGCCTTAGCGGGAGCGTAGACGAG. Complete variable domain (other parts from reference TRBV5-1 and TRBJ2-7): KAGVTQTPRYLIKTRGQQVTLSCSPISGHRSVSWYQQTPGQGLQFLFEYFSETQRNKGNFPGRFSGRQFSNSRSEMNVSTLELGDSALYLCASSLSGSVDEQYFGPGTRLTVT.

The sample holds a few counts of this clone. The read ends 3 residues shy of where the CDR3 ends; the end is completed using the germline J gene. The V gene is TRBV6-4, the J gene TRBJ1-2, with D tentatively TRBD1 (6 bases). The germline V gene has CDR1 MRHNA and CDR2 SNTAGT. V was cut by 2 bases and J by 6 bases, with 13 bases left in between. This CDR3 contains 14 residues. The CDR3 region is CASSDRGTSDGYTF. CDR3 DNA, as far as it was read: TGTGCCAGCAGTGACAGGGGGACCTCGGATGGC.

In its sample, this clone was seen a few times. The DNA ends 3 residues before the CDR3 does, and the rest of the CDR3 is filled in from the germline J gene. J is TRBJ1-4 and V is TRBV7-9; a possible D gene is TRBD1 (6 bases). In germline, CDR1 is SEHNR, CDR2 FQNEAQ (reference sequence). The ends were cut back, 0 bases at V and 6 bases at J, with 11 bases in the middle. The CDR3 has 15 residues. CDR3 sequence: CASSLAGSGDEKLFF. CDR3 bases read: TGTGCCAGCAGCTTAGCGGGGTCAGGGGATGAAAAA.

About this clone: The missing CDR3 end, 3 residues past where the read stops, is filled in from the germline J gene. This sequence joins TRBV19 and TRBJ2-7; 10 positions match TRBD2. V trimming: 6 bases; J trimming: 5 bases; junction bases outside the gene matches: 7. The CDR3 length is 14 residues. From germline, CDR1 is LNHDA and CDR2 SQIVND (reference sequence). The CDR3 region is CASRASGSLHEQYF. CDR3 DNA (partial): TGTGCCAGTAGAGCTAGCGGGAGCCTCCACGAG.

The CDR3 loop reads CAWSHDSTLNQPQHF. CDR3 DNA (partial): TGTGCCTGGAGCCACGATTCCACTTTAAATCAGCCC. The rearrangement joins TRBV30 to TRBJ1-5; D call uncertain. With the read ending 3 residues before the CDR3 end, the germline J gene is used to fill in that end. Germline assignment: CDR1 GTSNPN and CDR2 SVGIG (reference sequence). Between the trimmed V and J ends, which lost 3 bases and 4 bases, there was a span of 16 bases. This CDR3 is 15 amino acids long.

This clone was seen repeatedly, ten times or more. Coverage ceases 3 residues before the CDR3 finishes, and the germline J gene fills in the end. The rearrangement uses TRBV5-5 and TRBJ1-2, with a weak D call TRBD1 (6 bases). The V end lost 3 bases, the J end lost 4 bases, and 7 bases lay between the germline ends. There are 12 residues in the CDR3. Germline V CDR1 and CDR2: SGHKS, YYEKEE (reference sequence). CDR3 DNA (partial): TGTGCCAGCAGCTCGGACAGCTATGGC. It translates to CASSSDSYG. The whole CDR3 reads CASSSDSYGYTF.

The chain's CDR3 is CSADPGQGLYEQYF. CDR3 DNA, as far as it was read: TGCAGTGCAGATCCGGGACAGGGCCTCTACGAG. This chain connects TRBV20-1 to TRBJ2-7; 9 positions agree with TRBD1. The sequence runs out 3 residues before the end of the CDR3; the remainder is reconstructed from the germline J gene. CDR3 length: 14 residues. CDR1 is DFQATT, CDR2 SNEGSKA, per germline (reference sequence). Losses at the gene ends were 6 bases for V and 3 bases for J; bases not matched to a gene: 9.

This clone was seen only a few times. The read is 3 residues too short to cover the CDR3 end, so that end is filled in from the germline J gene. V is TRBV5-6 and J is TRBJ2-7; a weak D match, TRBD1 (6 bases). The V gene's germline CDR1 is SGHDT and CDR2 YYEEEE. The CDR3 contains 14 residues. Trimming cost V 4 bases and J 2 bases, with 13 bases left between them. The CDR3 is CASSPTGTPYEQYF. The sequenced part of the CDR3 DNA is TGTGCCAGCAGCCCAACCGGGACACCCTACGAG.

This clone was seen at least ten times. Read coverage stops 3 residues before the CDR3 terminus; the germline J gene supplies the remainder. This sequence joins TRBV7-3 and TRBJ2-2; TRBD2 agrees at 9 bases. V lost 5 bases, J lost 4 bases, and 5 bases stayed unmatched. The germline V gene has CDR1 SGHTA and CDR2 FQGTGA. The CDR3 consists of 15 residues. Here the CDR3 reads CASSLRRGGTGELFF. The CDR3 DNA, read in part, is TGTGCCAGCAGCCTACGGCGGGGGGGCACCGGGGAG.

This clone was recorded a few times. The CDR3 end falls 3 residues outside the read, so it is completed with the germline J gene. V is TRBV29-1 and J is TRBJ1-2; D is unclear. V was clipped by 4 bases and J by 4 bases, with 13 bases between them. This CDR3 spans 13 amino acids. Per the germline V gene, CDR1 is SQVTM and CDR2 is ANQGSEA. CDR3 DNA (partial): TGCAGCGTTGTAGAAAACTCTCTCTATGGC. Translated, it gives CSVVENSLYG. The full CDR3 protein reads CSVVENSLYGYTF.